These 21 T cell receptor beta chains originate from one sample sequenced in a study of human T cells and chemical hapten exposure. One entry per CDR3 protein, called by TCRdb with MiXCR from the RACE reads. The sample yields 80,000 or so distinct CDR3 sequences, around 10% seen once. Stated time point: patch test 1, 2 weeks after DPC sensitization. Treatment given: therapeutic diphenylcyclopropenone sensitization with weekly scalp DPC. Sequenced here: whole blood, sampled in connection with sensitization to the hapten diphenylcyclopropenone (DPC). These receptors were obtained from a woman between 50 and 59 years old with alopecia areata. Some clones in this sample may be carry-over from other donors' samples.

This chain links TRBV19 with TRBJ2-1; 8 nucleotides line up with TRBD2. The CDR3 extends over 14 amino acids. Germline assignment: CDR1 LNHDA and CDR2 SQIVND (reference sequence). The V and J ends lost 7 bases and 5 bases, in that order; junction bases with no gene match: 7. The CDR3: CASTSHSGDNEQFF. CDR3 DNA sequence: TGTGCCAGTACCTCCCATAGCGGGGACAATGAGCAGTTCTTC.

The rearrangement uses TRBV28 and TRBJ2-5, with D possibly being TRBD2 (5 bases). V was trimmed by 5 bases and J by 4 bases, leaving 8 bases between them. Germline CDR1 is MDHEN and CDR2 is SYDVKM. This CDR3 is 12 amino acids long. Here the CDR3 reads CASSPEGETQYF. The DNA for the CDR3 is TGTGCCAGCAGTCCCGAGGGAGAGACCCAGTACTTC. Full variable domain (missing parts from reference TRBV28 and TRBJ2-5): DVKVTQSSRYLVKRTGEKVFLECVQDMDHENMFWYRQDPGLGLRLIYFSYDVKMKEKGDIPEGYSVSREKKERFSLILESASTNQTSMYLCASSPEGETQYFGPGTRLLVL.

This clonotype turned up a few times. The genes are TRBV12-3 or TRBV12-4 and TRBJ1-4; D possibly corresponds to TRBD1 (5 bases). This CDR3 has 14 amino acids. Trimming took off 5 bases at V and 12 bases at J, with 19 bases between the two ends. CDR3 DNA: TGTGCCAGCAGTGCCTCGGGGGGGTATAAGGAACTGTTTTTT. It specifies CASSASGGYKELFF.

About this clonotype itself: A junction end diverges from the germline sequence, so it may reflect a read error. CDR3 sequence reads: CASSQEVLREAQYF. The CDR3 region has the DNA TGCGCCAGCAGCCAAGAGGTCCTACGAGAGGCCCAGTACTTC. The chain links TRBV4-3 to TRBJ2-5; D gene uncertain. The germline CDR1 and CDR2 sequences are LGHNA and YSLEER. The CDR3 covers 14 residues.

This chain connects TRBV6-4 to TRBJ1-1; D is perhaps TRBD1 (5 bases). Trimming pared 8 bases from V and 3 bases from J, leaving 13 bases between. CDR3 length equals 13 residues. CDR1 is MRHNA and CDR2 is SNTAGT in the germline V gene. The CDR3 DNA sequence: TGTGCCAGCCGGATTGACAGAGACACTGAAGCTTTCTTT. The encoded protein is CASRIDRDTEAFF.

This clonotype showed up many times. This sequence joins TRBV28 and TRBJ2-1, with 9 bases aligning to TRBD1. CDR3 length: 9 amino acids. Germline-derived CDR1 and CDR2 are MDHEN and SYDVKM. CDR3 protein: CPIGTGRFF. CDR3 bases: TGTCCCATCGGGACAGGGAGGTTCTTC.

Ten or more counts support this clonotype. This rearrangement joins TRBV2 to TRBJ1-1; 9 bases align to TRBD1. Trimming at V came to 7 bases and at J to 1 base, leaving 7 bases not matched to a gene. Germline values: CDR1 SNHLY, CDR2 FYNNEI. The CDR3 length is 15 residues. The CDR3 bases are TGTGCCAGCAACCTACAGGGGGCGGCGAACACTGAAGCTTTCTTT. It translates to CASNLQGAANTEAFF.

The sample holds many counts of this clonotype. The CDR3 bases are TGTGCCAGCAGTCAGGCGGGCGGAAATCAGCCCCAGCATTTT. This translates into CASSQAGGNQPQHF. The V call is TRBV25-1, the J call TRBJ1-5; D is unresolved. V dropped 5 bases and J dropped 4 bases, with 12 bases sitting between them. The CDR3 extends over 14 amino acids. Per germline, CDR1 MGHDK and CDR2 SYGVNS.

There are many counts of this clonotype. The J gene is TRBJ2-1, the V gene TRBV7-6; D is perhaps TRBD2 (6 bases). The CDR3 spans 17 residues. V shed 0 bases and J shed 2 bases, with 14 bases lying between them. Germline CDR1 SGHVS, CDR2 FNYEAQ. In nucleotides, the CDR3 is TGTGCCAGCAGCTTAGCGAATGGGCGGAGGGCCTACAATGAGCAGTTCTTC. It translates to CASSLANGRRAYNEQFF.

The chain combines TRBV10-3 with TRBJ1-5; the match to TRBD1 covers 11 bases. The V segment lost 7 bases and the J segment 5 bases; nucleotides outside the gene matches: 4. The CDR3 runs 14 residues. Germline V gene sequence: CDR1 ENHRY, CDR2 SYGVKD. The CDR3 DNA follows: TGTGCCATCAAGGGACAGGGGGAGGATCAGCCCCAGCATTTT. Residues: CAIKGQGEDQPQHF.

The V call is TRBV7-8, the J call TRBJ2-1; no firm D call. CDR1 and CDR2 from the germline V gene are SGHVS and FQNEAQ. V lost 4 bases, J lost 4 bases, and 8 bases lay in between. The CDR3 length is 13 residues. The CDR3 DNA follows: TGTGCCAGCAGCTCAAACGGGTACAATGAGCAGTTCTTC. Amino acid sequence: CASSSNGYNEQFF.

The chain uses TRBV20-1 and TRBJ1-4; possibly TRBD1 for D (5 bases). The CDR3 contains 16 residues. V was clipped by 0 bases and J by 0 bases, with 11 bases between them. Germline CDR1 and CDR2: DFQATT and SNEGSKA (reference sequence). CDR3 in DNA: TGCAGTGCTAGAGACTGGGGCAGAGCAACTAATGAAAAACTGTTTTTT. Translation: CSARDWGRATNEKLFF.

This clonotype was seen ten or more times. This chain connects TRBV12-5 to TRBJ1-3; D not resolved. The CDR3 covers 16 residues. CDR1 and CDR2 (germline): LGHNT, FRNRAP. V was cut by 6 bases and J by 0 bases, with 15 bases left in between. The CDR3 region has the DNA TGTGCTAGTGGCGAGATAAGTGGCCCCTCTGGAAACACCATATATTTT. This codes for CASGEISGPSGNTIYF.

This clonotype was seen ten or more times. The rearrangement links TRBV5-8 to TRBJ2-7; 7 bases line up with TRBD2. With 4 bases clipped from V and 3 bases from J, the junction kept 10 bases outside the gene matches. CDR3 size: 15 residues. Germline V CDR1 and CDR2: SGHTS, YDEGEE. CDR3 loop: CASSDGERDVYEQYF. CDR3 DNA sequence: TGTGCCAGCAGCGATGGAGAGCGGGACGTCTACGAGCAGTACTTC.

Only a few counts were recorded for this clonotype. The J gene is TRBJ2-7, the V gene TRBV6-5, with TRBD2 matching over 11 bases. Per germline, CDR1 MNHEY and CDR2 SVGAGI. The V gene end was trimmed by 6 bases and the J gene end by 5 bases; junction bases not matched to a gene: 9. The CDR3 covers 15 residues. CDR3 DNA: TGTGCCAGCAGAGCTAGCGGGGGGCCCCGTCACGAGCAGTACTTC. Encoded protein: CASRASGGPRHEQYF.

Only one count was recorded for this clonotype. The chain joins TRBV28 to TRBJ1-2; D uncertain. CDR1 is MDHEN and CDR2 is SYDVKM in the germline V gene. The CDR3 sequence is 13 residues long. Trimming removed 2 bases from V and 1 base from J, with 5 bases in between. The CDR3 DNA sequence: TGTGCCAGCAGTTTAAATAATAACTATGGCTACACCTTC. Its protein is CASSLNNNYGYTF.

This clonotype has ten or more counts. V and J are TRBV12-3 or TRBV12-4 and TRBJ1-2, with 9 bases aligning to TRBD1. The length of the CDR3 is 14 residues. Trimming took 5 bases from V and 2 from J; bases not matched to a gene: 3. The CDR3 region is CASSQDRGNYGYTF. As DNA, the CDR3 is TGTGCCAGCAGTCAAGACAGGGGGAACTATGGCTACACCTTC.

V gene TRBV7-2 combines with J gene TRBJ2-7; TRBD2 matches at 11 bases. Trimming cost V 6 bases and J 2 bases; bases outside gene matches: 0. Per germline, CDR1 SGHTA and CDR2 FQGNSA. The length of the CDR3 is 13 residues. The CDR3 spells CASRLAGAYEQYF. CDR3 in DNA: TGTGCCAGCAGACTAGCGGGAGCCTACGAGCAGTACTTC.

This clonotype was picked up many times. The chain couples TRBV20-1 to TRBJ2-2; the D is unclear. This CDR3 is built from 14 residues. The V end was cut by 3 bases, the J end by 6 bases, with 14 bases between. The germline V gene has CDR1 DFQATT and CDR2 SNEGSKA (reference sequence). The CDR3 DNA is TGCAGTGCTAGTCACGGCCTAGATTCCGGGGAGCTGTTTTTT. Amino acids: CSASHGLDSGELFF.

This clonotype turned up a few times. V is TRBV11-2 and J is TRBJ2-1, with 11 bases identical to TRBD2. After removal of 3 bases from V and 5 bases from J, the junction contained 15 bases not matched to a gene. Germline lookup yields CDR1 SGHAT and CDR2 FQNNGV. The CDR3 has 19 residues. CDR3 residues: CASSFQSGTSGTIDNEQFF. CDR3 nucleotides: TGTGCCAGCAGCTTCCAATCCGGGACTAGCGGCACAATCGACAATGAGCAGTTCTTC.

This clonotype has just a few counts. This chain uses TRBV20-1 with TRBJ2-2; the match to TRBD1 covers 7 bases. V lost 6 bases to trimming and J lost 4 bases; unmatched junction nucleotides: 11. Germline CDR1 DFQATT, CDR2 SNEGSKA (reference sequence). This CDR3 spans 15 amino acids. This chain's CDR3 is CSAPRDSGGTGELFF. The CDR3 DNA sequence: TGCAGTGCCCCCCGGGACAGTGGTGGCACCGGGGAGCTGTTTTTT.